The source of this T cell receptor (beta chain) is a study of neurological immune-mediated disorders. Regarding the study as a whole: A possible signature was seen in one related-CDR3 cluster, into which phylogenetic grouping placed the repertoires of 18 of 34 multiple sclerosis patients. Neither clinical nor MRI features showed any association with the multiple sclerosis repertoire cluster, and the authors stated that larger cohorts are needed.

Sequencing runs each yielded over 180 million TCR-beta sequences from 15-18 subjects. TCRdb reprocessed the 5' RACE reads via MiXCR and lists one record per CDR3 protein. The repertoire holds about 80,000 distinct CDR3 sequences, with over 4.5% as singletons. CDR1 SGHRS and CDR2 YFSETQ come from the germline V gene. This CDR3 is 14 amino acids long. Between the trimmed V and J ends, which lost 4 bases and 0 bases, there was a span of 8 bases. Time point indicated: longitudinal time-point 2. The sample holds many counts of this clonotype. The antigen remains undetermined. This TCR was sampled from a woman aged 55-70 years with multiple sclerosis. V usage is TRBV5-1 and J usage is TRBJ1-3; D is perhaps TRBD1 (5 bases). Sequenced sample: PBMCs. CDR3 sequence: CASSRDYSGNTIYF. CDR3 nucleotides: TGCGCCAGCAGCCGGGACTACTCTGGAAACACCATATATTTT.